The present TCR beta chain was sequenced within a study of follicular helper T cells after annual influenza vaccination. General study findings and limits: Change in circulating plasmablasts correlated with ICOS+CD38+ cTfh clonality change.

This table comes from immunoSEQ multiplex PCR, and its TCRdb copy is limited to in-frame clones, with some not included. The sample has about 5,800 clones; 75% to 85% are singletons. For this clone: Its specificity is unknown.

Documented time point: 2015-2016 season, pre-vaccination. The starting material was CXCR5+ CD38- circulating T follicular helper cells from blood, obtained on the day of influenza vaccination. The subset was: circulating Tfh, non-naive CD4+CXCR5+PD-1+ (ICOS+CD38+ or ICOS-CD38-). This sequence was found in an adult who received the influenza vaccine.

The CDR3 nucleotides read TGCGCCAGCACCGAGCGGAGTAATTCCTACGAGCAGTACTTC. Encoded protein: CASTERSNSYEQYF. This chain connects TRBV5-1 to TRBJ2-7; possible D gene TRBD2, 5 bases. CDR1 and CDR2 from the germline V gene are SGHRS and YFSETQ. Deletions cut 6 bases from V and 1 base from J, with 14 bases between. The CDR3 loop spans 14 amino acids.